Shown below are 22 T cell receptor beta chains from a single sample sequenced in a study of technical replicates of blood from several donors. The method was immunoSEQ multiplex PCR; TCRdb's version includes in-frame clones alone and lacks a portion of them. The sample has about 56,000 clones; 90% to 95% are singletons. The sequenced sample consisted of PBMCs. The receptors shown here come from a human donor in good health. Some clones in this sample may be carry-over from other donors' samples.

This clone has a single count. The CDR3 loop is CASSATGGSTEAFF. The DNA for the CDR3 is TGTGCCAGCAGCGCAACAGGGGGTAGCACTGAAGCTTTCTTT. V is TRBV9 and J is TRBJ1-1, with TRBD1 matching over 8 bases. V was clipped by 3 bases and J by 4 bases; unmatched bases: 5. Germline assignment: CDR1 SGDLS and CDR2 YYNGEE. The CDR3 covers 14 residues. Supplemented by reference TRBV9 and TRBJ1-1, the full variable domain reads DSGVTQTPKHLITATGQRVTLRCSPRSGDLSVYWYQQSLDQGLQFLIQYYNGEERAKGNILERFSAQQFPDLHSELNLSSLELGDSALYFCASSATGGSTEAFFGQGTRLTVV.

The rearrangement joins TRBV10-2 to TRBJ1-2; possibly TRBD1 for D (5 bases). The V gene's germline CDR1 is WSHSY and CDR2 SAAADI. Trimming took off 2 bases at V and 3 bases at J, with 7 bases between the two ends. The CDR3 has 13 amino acids. Here the CDR3 DNA reads TGCGCCAGCAGTGAGACAGGATACTATGGCTACACCTTC. As protein: CASSETGYYGYTF.

V gene TRBV2 combines with J gene TRBJ1-6; 9 bases match TRBD1. CDR1 is SNHLY, CDR2 FYNNEI, per germline. The V gene end was trimmed by 4 bases and the J gene end by 7 bases; junction bases not matched to a gene: 5. This CDR3 contains 15 residues. The CDR3 nucleotides are TGTGCCAGCAGTGTAAACAGGGGGCAGAATTCACCCCTCCACTTT. This sequence encodes CASSVNRGQNSPLHF.

The gene calls are TRBV2 and TRBJ2-3, with a possible D match to TRBD1 (6 bases). The V end was cut by 3 bases, the J end by 8 bases, with 12 bases between. Germline CDR1 SNHLY, CDR2 FYNNEI. This CDR3 is built from 13 residues. This chain's CDR3 is CASSDGQSGTQYF. CDR3 coding DNA: TGTGCCAGCAGTGATGGACAGTCCGGTACGCAGTATTTT.

The gene calls are TRBV19 and TRBJ1-2; D gene ambiguous. The CDR3 totals 12 residues. Germline-derived CDR1 and CDR2 are LNHDA and SQIVND (reference sequence). V lost 5 bases to trimming and J lost 7 bases, with 11 bases between them. The chain's CDR3 is CASSPNRVGYTF. DNA for the CDR3: TGTGCCAGTAGTCCTAATCGGGTTGGCTACACCTTC.

The chain is built from TRBV7-6 and TRBJ2-1; D is undetermined. The CDR3 is 13 residues long. V was trimmed by 0 bases and J by 6 bases, leaving 6 bases between them. Germline V gene data show CDR1 as SGHVS and CDR2 as FNYEAQ. The CDR3 loop reads CASSLAEFNEQFF. The CDR3, as DNA: TGTGCCAGCAGCTTAGCGGAGTTCAATGAGCAGTTCTTC.

The rearrangement joins TRBV5-1 to TRBJ2-3; D call uncertain. This CDR3 has 15 residues. V lost 5 bases and J lost 2, with 15 bases in between. The germline gives CDR1 SGHRS, CDR2 YFSETQ. CDR3 sequence: CASSSDRLYTDTQYF. The CDR3 nucleotides read TGCGCCAGCAGTTCCGATCGACTTTACACAGATACGCAGTATTTT.

The V and J genes are TRBV13 and TRBJ2-7; TRBD1 matches at 8 bases. The CDR3 totals 14 residues. Germline V gene sequence: CDR1 PRHDT, CDR2 FYEKMQ (reference sequence). The J segment lost 5 bases and the V segment lost 5 bases, leaving 8 bases of the junction unmatched. The CDR3 DNA sequence: TGTGCCAGCAGCCCGGACAGGGACATCAACGAGCAGTACTTC. It encodes CASSPDRDINEQYF.

The CDR3, as DNA: TGCGCCAGCAGCCAAGGGGCCAGGGACACAGATACGCAGTATTTT. This encodes CASSQGARDTDTQYF. V usage is TRBV4-3 and J usage is TRBJ2-3, with TRBD1 as a possible D gene (5 bases). CDR3 length: 15 residues. V lost 1 base and J lost 2, with 10 bases in between. Germline V gene data show CDR1 as LGHNA and CDR2 as YSLEER.

The chain recombines TRBV7-3 with TRBJ1-1, with a tentative D call TRBD1 (6 bases). This CDR3 is built from 14 residues. The germline V and J ends were trimmed by 5 bases and 1 base, with 11 bases remaining between them. Looked up from germline, CDR1 is SGHTA and CDR2 is FQGTGA. CDR3 DNA: TGTGCCAGCAGCCCCGACAGGCAGAACACTGAAGCTTTCTTT. As protein: CASSPDRQNTEAFF.

This sequence joins TRBV4-1 and TRBJ2-1; 8 bases map to TRBD2. CDR3 length: 13 amino acids. Germline lookup yields CDR1 MGHRA and CDR2 YSYEKL. V lost 6 bases and J lost 6; bases outside the gene matches: 4. DNA of the CDR3: TGCGCCAGCAGTCTTAGCGGGGCCAATGAGCAGTTCTTC. The encoded protein is CASSLSGANEQFF.

The chain employs TRBV7-9 and TRBJ2-7, with 7 positions matching TRBD2. Losses at the gene ends were 1 base for V and 2 bases for J; bases not matched to a gene: 2. In germline, CDR1 is SEHNR, CDR2 FQNEAQ (reference sequence). The CDR3 is made up of 14 amino acids. CDR3 sequence reads: CASSLEGGPYEQYF. In DNA form, the CDR3 reads TGTGCCAGCAGCTTAGAGGGAGGGCCCTACGAGCAGTACTTC. Using reference TRBV7-9 and TRBJ2-7 for the parts outside the CDR3, the full variable domain is DTGVSQNPRHKITKRGQNVTFRCDPISEHNRLYWYRQTLGQGPEFLTYFQNEAQLEKSRLLSDRFSAERPKGSFSTLEIQRTEQGDSAMYLCASSLEGGPYEQYFGPGTRLTVT.

This chain uses TRBV4-1 with TRBJ1-6, with TRBD1 identical over 7 bases. The germline CDR1 and CDR2 sequences are MGHRA and YSYEKL. V lost 0 bases and J lost 9; bases outside the gene matches: 11. This CDR3 is 17 amino acids long. In DNA, the CDR3 is TGCGCCAGCAGCCAAGATTGGGGACAGATCGTTACTTCACCCCTCCACTTT. Protein: CASSQDWGQIVTSPLHF.

The gene calls are TRBV5-6 and TRBJ2-7, with D uncertain. The CDR3 runs 12 residues. V was clipped by 3 bases and J by 3 bases, with 7 bases between them. Per germline, CDR1 SGHDT and CDR2 YYEEEE. This CDR3 reads CASSSTFYEQYF. CDR3 coding DNA: TGTGCCAGCAGCTCCACTTTCTACGAGCAGTACTTC.

This chain connects TRBV9 to TRBJ2-2; TRBD2 matches at 8 bases. Germline CDR1 is SGDLS and CDR2 is YYNGEE. Trimming removed 0 bases from V and 4 bases from J; junction bases left unmatched: 8. The CDR3 length is 17 residues. The CDR3 sequence: CASSVGRGGRITGELFF. CDR3 DNA sequence: TGTGCCAGCAGCGTAGGTCGGGGGGGGCGCATCACCGGGGAGCTGTTTTTT.

This rearrangement joins TRBV6-5 to TRBJ1-5; 9 nucleotides line up with TRBD1. The CDR3 runs 13 residues. CDR1 is MNHEY, CDR2 SVGAGI, per germline. J was trimmed by 5 bases and V by 4 bases; bases with no gene match: 0. This CDR3 is CASSWDRDQPQHF. As DNA, the CDR3 is TGTGCCAGCAGTTGGGACAGGGATCAGCCCCAGCATTTT.

V is TRBV15 and J is TRBJ2-1, with 7 bases fitting TRBD1. This CDR3 is 16 amino acids long. Germline V gene data show CDR1 as LNHNV and CDR2 as YYDKDF (reference sequence). V was pared by 1 base and J by 6 bases, with 9 bases of the junction left unmatched. CDR3 DNA: TGTGCCACCAGCAGAGGTGGCCGGACAGGCCTCAATGAGCAGTTCTTC. Protein sequence: CATSRGGRTGLNEQFF.

This chain uses TRBV4-3 with TRBJ1-2, with D perhaps TRBD1 (6 bases). The V end was cut by 0 bases, the J end by 4 bases, with 9 bases between. Germline loops: CDR1 LGHNA, CDR2 YSLEER. This CDR3 contains 14 residues. This CDR3 is CASSQDRQAYGYTF. The CDR3 nucleotides read TGCGCCAGCAGCCAAGATCGACAGGCCTATGGCTACACCTTC.

This clone was found once. V and J are TRBV4-3 and TRBJ2-3; weak D call: TRBD2 (6 bases). This CDR3 region has 14 residues. V was pared by 0 bases and J by 6 bases, with 10 bases between. Per germline, CDR1 LGHNA and CDR2 YSLEER. This CDR3 reads CASSQDGGKDTQYF. Here the CDR3 DNA reads TGCGCCAGCAGCCAAGACGGCGGGAAGGATACGCAGTATTTT.

The chain has TRBV30 and TRBJ2-1; TRBD1 might be the D (5 bases). The V and J ends lost 3 bases and 7 bases respectively, with 10 bases between them. The CDR3 spans 12 residues. CDR1 is GTSNPN, CDR2 SVGIG, per germline (reference sequence). The CDR3 coding sequence is TGTGCCTGGAGACCCTACAGGAATGAGCAGTTCTTC. Its protein product is CAWRPYRNEQFF.

V gene TRBV2 combines with J gene TRBJ2-3; D possibly corresponds to TRBD2 (6 bases). The CDR3 has 14 amino acids. V lost 4 bases and J lost 2, with 10 bases in between. Germline loops: CDR1 SNHLY, CDR2 FYNNEI. CDR3 sequence: CASSAGLTTDTQYF. The CDR3 region has the DNA TGTGCCAGCAGTGCGGGACTTACCACAGATACGCAGTATTTT.

This chain joins TRBV6-4 and TRBJ2-3, with TRBD1 identical over 9 bases. CDR1 and CDR2 (germline): MRHNA, SNTAGT. V lost 2 bases, J lost 1 base, and 4 bases stayed unmatched. The CDR3 spans 16 residues. CDR3 in amino acids: CASSDERTGGTDTQYF. The CDR3 coding sequence is TGTGCCAGCAGTGACGAGAGGACAGGGGGCACAGATACGCAGTATTTT.